This T cell receptor (beta chain) was captured by sequencing in a study of low-dose radiotherapy and immunotherapy resistance in tumors. As for the study in general: While receiving nivolumab 240 mg every two weeks, patients also received ipilimumab 1 mg/kg every six weeks, both intravenously.

Regarding time point: before trial treatment. Donors were given nivolumab, ipilimumab, aspirin, low-dose cyclophosphamide and low-dose radiotherapy. TRAV and TRBV primers primed cDNA for both TCRalpha and TCRbeta. PCR amplification of the TCRs was performed with Phusion for 20 PCR cycles, and it relied on a constant-region primer together with a V-primer adapter. Via MiXCR, TCRdb re-called the reads, giving one row per CDR3 protein. The sample includes tens of thousands of distinct CDR3 sequences, around 17% of them seen just once. V dropped 10 bases and J dropped 7 bases, with 17 bases sitting between them. The CDR3 extends over 12 amino acids. Germline V gene sequence: CDR1 SNHLY, CDR2 FYNNEI. This clonotype was found many times.

This chain joins TRBV2 and TRBJ2-7; a possible D gene is TRBD1 (6 bases). This receptor was obtained from a male donor with prostate cancer. The sample here was PBMCs, taken before treatment. The CDR3 DNA reads TGTGCCACCCAACAGGGAAATGGGGAGCAGTACTTC. Protein: CATQQGNGEQYF. The entire variable domain, with the rest obtained from reference TRBV2 and TRBJ2-7, is as follows: EPEVTQTPSHQVTQMGQEVILRCVPISNHLYFYWYRQILGQKVEFLVSFYNNEISEKSEIFDDQFSVERPDGSNFTLKIRSTKLEDSAMYFCATQQGNGEQYFGPGTRLTVT.